This T cell receptor (beta chain) was sequenced in a study of blood T cell repertoires in COVID-19. The repertoire was sequenced with immunoSEQ multiplex PCR; TCRdb's copy has only in-frame clones and lacks some. The sample holds about 46,000 clones, about 85% seen once. V was clipped by 4 bases and J by 0 bases, with 9 bases between them. The CDR3 is 14 amino acids. Looked up from germline, CDR1 is LGHNA and CDR2 is YSLEER. The sequence came from a woman aged 45-59 years who had recovered from COVID-19. Sequenced material: PBMCs or T cells enriched from blood (not recorded which). The J gene is TRBJ1-1, the V gene TRBV4-3; D ambiguous. The CDR3 DNA reads TGCGCCAGCAGCCCCCGGGGTTTGAACACTGAAGCTTTCTTT. Translation: CASSPRGLNTEAFF.